A single T cell receptor (beta chain) is shown here with its context. This clonotype was detected only a few times. Its antigen remains unidentified. The input lacks base qualities; no much larger clone sits a single base away. This specimen comes from a study of identical twins (TCRdb year 2016). General notes on the study: To test whether fetal clonotypes persist, the study used deep sequencing on TCR alpha and beta repertoires from monozygotic twins, unrelated adults of various ages, and cord blood. To rule out contamination, replicate twin experiments were performed at different times with different library preparation protocols. What the work shows at the level of the full study, not this receptor alone: In monozygotic twins, recombination models systematically underestimated out-of-frame TCR alpha sharing, but the models matched the sharing seen between unrelated individuals. Because the same donors could not be followed over many years, conclusions were based on cross-sectional statistical analysis. Zero-insertion analyses could be partly confounded by invariant T cells such as MAIT and iNKT, though diverse VJ usage argued against such confounding for most clonotypes. Out-of-frame TCR alpha sequences shared between twins showed an excess of low generation-probability sequences compared with coincidental sharing between unrelated individuals. Abundant cord blood beta clonotypes had fewer insertions, young adult naive repertoires showed a similar but weaker trend, and memory repertoires showed no such trend. The excess sharing between twins in beta out-of-frame sequences was weaker because fewer shared sequences reduced the signal-to-noise ratio.

Every donor in the study was a healthy Caucasian. The twin cohort consisted of three pairs of female monozygotic twins, all aged about 18 to 29 years. Positive isolation kits from Invitrogen were used to isolate CD4+ and CD8+ T cell populations. V is pruned by 5 bases and J by 2 bases, leaving 8 bases of the junction without a gene match. The germline V gene (reference sequence) specifies DFQATT as CDR1 and SNEGSKA as CDR2. The CDR3 starts with the cysteine, ends with the phenylalanine, and has 17 residues. Only the CDR3 portion is preserved as DNA: 51 bases, with reading frame beginning at the first base. Libraries came from 5' RACE. TCRdb lists the instrument as Illumina HiSeq 2000. Template switching added a universal primer binding site, and the final cDNA carried a unique molecular identifier that allowed TCR cDNA molecules to be counted accurately. First-strand cDNA for TCR alpha and beta chains was synthesized from specific primers in the conserved constant-segment region. Each cDNA library was double barcoded, with a SMART-Mk sample barcode plus Illumina barcodes, to control for contamination. TruSeq adapter sequences and Illumina sample barcodes were added in two successive PCR steps. TCR alpha and beta cDNA libraries were sequenced on the Illumina HiSeq platform with custom primers. Processing in the source paper ran as follows. Raw reads were processed with MiGEC to extract unique molecular identifiers, and MiXCR was used to determine CDR3 positions. For each individual, recombination models were inferred using an EM algorithm with the repgenHMM and IGoR tools. Shared clonotype analysis was performed with the tcR package in R, normalizing sharing by the product of cloneset sizes. Out-of-frame nonproductive sequences were analyzed to study raw recombination free of thymic and clonal selection effects. TCRdb redid the processing of the public reads, applying fastp at Q25 and MiXCR, and retained in-frame beta chains. Under each unique CDR3 protein, matching rows form one entry showing the most common genes and DNA. The V and J calls and clone size are TCRdb's, not the authors'. This sample comprises approximately 300,000 distinct CDR3 sequences, roughly 10% of them detected only once. Clones ranked in the top ten supply roughly 6.4% of the sample.

This sample was shared with a second study, whose subject was yellow fever vaccine responses in identical twins. As the second paper documents: According to the authors, in identical twins the way T cells responded to vaccination appeared partly convergent and partly personalized. In identical twins, the study followed T cell clones that responded to the vaccine with precision.

The receptor was isolated from a woman younger than 35 in good health. The chain links TRBV20-1 with TRBJ2-3, and 15 junction bases match TRBD2. Sequenced sample: CD8+ T cells sorted from blood. The nucleotides read TGCAGTGCTTCCGGGACTAGCGGGGGGCCGTTCACAGATACGCAGTATTTT. Its coded protein is CSASGTSGGPFTDTQYF.